The source of this T cell receptor (beta chain) is a study of regulatory and conventional T cells in RAG deficiency. Regarding the study as a whole: Control T-cell subsets had markedly higher Shannon entropy and lower Simpson indices than RAG-deficient patients. Omenn CD25-high CD127-low cells may be activated cells, not true Tregs. Omenn syndrome and CID/AS patients had 95 to 100-fold fewer unique Treg TCR beta sequences, versus around 9.8-fold elsewhere. Shorter CDR3s in all patient subsets; >85% Treg-Tconv overlap in Omenn.

This clone has more than one count but fewer than ten. Its antigen remains unknown. Its ends do not fully match the called genes, so a read error is possible. Some clones are missing from TCRdb's copy, which holds only in-frame ones; the method was immunoSEQ multiplex PCR. Here the sample spans 34,000 or so clones, around 89% being singletons. This CDR3 has 16 amino acids. CDR1 and CDR2 from the germline V gene are MGHRA and YSYEKL. This same sample was also taken into another study, of regulatory T cells. That study reports: Amplification used 52 TRBV primers and 13 TRBJ primers.

The chain couples TRBV4-1 to TRBJ2-2; weak D call: TRBD1 (6 bases). The clonotype was recovered from a human donor in good health. The sample consisted of CD8+ T cells sorted from blood. The CDR3 coding sequence is TGTGCCAGCAGCCAAGAGTGGGACATGAACACCGGGGAGCTGTTTTTT. Amino acid sequence: CASSQEWDMNTGELFF.